The 10 T cell receptor beta chains below all came from one sample that was sequenced in a study of cytomegalovirus exposure and HLA in healthy donors. PCR employed 60 Vbeta and 13 Jbeta primers. Clones were read by immunoSEQ multiplex PCR, and TCRdb kept only the in-frame ones, dropping some. The sample carries about 90,000 clones, approximately 84% recorded once. Sample: PBMCs. These receptors originate from a man aged 18 to 30 in good health and CMV-seronegative.

This chain connects TRBV27 to TRBJ1-5; D gene uncertain. The CDR3 is 14 amino acids. The ends were cut back, 6 bases at V and 9 bases at J, with 18 bases in the middle. Germline loops: CDR1 MNHEY, CDR2 SMNVEV (reference sequence). The CDR3 protein is CASRTDRGIGPQHF. As DNA, the CDR3 is TGTGCCAGCAGGACGGACCGGGGAATTGGGCCCCAGCATTTT.

V and J are TRBV2 and TRBJ2-2; 11 bases are shared with TRBD1. CDR1 and CDR2 from the germline V gene are SNHLY and FYNNEI. Losses at the gene ends were 6 bases for V and 5 bases for J; bases not matched to a gene: 5. This CDR3 contains 15 residues. For the CDR3, the DNA is TGTGCCAGCAGGGACAGGGGGCGAAGTACCGGGGAGCTGTTTTTT. Translated, it gives CASRDRGRSTGELFF.

This chain links TRBV30 with TRBJ2-7; 7 bases are a match to TRBD2. CDR3 length: 19 residues. Germline values: CDR1 GTSNPN, CDR2 SVGIG (reference sequence). J was trimmed by 4 bases and V by 0 bases; bases with no gene match: 21. In DNA form, the CDR3 reads TGTGCCTGGAGTGTATGGCGCTTGAGGGGAGGGTCCTCTGGGTACGAGCAGTACTTC. Translated: CAWSVWRLRGGSSGYEQYF.

J is TRBJ1-2 and V is TRBV5-6, with 8 bases fitting TRBD1. This CDR3 has 14 residues. V dropped 1 base and J dropped 5; count of bases not matched to a gene: 4. Germline V gene data show CDR1 as SGHDT and CDR2 as YYEEEE. The CDR3 bases are TGTGCCAGCAGCTTGACAGGGGGGGGGTATGGCTACACCTTC. Translation: CASSLTGGGYGYTF.

This clone was counted between two and nine times. The chain couples TRBV6-5 to TRBJ2-1, with TRBD1 matching 7 bases. CDR1 and CDR2 (germline): MNHEY, SVGAGI. The CDR3 covers 13 residues. V was pared by 2 bases and J by 10 bases, with 5 bases of the junction left unmatched. The CDR3, as DNA: TGTGCCAGCAGTTACCAGGGACAGAACGAGCAGTTCTTC. This codes for CASSYQGQNEQFF.

This sequence joins TRBV30 and TRBJ1-2; D is perhaps TRBD1 (5 bases). This CDR3 is 16 amino acids long. Germline CDR1 is GTSNPN and CDR2 is SVGIG (reference sequence). Trimming stripped 0 bases from V and 4 bases from J, with 18 bases between. This CDR3 reads CAWSVRKFDRSYGYTF. The CDR3 DNA reads TGTGCCTGGAGTGTACGAAAATTTGACAGATCCTATGGCTACACCTTC.

This clone has only one observation. This chain joins TRBV7-8 and TRBJ1-2, with D unresolved. The CDR3 loop spans 14 amino acids. V was pared by 3 bases and J by 0 bases, with 8 bases between. The germline V gene has CDR1 SGHVS and CDR2 FQNEAQ. The CDR3 loop reads CASSLRGTNYGYTF. The CDR3 DNA reads TGTGCCAGCAGCTTGCGCGGAACTAACTATGGCTACACCTTC.

Note on this clone: At the DNA level, this CDR3 is encoded by other sequences in the same sample as well. The chain uses TRBV30 and TRBJ1-5; 7 nucleotides line up with TRBD1. Germline CDR1 GTSNPN, CDR2 SVGIG (reference sequence). Trimming took 4 bases from V and 4 from J; bases not matched to a gene: 7. The CDR3 length is 14 residues. As DNA, the CDR3 is TGTGCCTGGAAGACAGGGACGGGTAATCAGCCCCAGCATTTT. This encodes CAWKTGTGNQPQHF.

The rearrangement uses TRBV7-2 and TRBJ1-1; tentatively, D is TRBD1 (5 bases). Trimming pared 5 bases from V and 1 base from J, leaving 11 bases between. The CDR3 is 14 residues long. From germline, CDR1 is SGHTA and CDR2 FQGNSA. Written as DNA, the CDR3 is TGTGCCAGCAGCCCCCAGGGCAGGAACACTGAAGCTTTCTTT. Its translation: CASSPQGRNTEAFF. Drawing the rest from reference TRBV7-2 and TRBJ1-1, the complete variable domain is GAGVSQSPSNKVTEKGKDVELRCDPISGHTALYWYRQSLGQGLEFLIYFQGNSAPDKSGLPSDRFSAERTGGSVSTLTIQRTQQEDSAVYLCASSPQGRNTEAFFGQGTRLTVV.

This chain joins TRBV7-9 and TRBJ1-4; 11 bases are shared with TRBD1. There are 14 residues in the CDR3. Unmatched junction bases numbered 0, after V lost 3 bases and J lost 6 bases. CDR1 and CDR2 (germline): SEHNR, FQNEAQ (reference sequence). The CDR3 loop is CASSLGQGDEKLFF. The CDR3, as DNA: TGTGCCAGCAGCTTGGGACAGGGGGATGAAAAACTGTTTTTT. Drawing the rest from reference TRBV7-9 and TRBJ1-4, the complete variable domain is DTGVSQNPRHKITKRGQNVTFRCDPISEHNRLYWYRQTLGQGPEFLTYFQNEAQLEKSRLLSDRFSAERPKGSFSTLEIQRTEQGDSAMYLCASSLGQGDEKLFFGSGTQLSVL.